The T cell receptor beta chain described here comes from a study of blood T cell repertoires in COVID-19. CDR1 and CDR2 from the germline V gene are MNHEY and SVGAGI. The CDR3 is 15 residues long. V dropped 2 bases and J dropped 2 bases, with 12 bases sitting between them. The assay was immunoSEQ multiplex PCR, and TCRdb's table has in-frame clones only and misses some. The sample records over 200,000 clones, over 70% being singletons. Sequenced: peripheral blood. The V call is TRBV6-5, the J call TRBJ1-2; tentatively, D is TRBD1 (6 bases). The receptor comes from a woman of 80 years or more with acute or convalescent COVID-19. The CDR3 bases are TGTGCCAGCAGTTACGGGACACCTATCAACTATGGCTACACCTTC. As protein: CASSYGTPINYGYTF.